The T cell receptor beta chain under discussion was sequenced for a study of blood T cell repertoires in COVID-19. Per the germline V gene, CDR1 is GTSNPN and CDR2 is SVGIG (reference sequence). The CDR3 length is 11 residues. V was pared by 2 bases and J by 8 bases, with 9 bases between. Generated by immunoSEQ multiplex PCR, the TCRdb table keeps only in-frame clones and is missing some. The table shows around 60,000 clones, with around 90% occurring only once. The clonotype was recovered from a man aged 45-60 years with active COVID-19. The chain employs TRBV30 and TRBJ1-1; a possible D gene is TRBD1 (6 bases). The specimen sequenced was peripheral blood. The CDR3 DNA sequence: TGTGCCTGGAGTAAGGGGGTGGAAGCTTTCTTT. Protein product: CAWSKGVEAFF.